A single sample gave rise to the 32 T cell receptor beta chains below, sequenced in a study of T cell changes during pregnancy in multiple sclerosis. Sequencing used immunoSEQ multiplex PCR; TCRdb keeps in-frame clones, though not all of them. Of tens of thousands of clones listed, approximately 92% are singletons. Specimen: peripheral blood, collected after pregnancy. These receptors all stem from a female donor with multiple sclerosis, enrolled in a pregnancy study.

The rearrangement uses TRBV5-5 and TRBJ2-7; TRBD1 matches 10 bases. Trimming took 2 bases from V and 5 from J; bases not matched to a gene: 13. The CDR3 extends over 17 amino acids. Germline values: CDR1 SGHKS, CDR2 YYEKEE (reference sequence). The CDR3 region has the DNA TGTGCCAGCAGCTTTCCCGTGACAGGGGGCGCAAGGGACGAGCAGTACTTC. Its protein product is CASSFPVTGGARDEQYF.

This chain uses TRBV18 with TRBJ1-5, with D possibly matching TRBD1 (6 bases). V gave up 3 bases and J gave up 4 bases, with 13 bases separating them. The CDR3 has 15 residues. Germline V CDR1 and CDR2: KGHSH, LQKENI. This CDR3 is CASSPRRDNNQPQHF. In DNA form, the CDR3 reads TGTGCCAGCTCACCCCGAAGGGACAATAATCAGCCCCAGCATTTT. Combining the CDR3 with reference TRBV18 and TRBJ1-5 gives the whole variable domain NAGVMQNPRHLVRRRGQEARLRCSPMKGHSHVYWYRQLPEEGLKFMVYLQKENIIDESGMPKERFSAEFPKEGPSILRIQQVVRGDSAAYFCASSPRRDNNQPQHFGDGTRLSIL.

The chain combines TRBV7-2 with TRBJ2-5, with 12 bases that match TRBD2. Germline lookup yields CDR1 SGHTA and CDR2 FQGNSA. This CDR3 spans 16 amino acids. After removal of 5 bases from V and 4 bases from J, the junction contained 8 bases not matched to a gene. CDR3 sequence reads: CASSPLAGGKRETQYF. The CDR3 DNA reads as TGTGCCAGCAGCCCCCTAGCGGGGGGGAAGCGAGAGACCCAGTACTTC.

In its sample, this clone was seen once. V gene TRBV5-1 combines with J gene TRBJ2-7; TRBD1 aligns across 8 bases. Germline-derived CDR1 and CDR2 are SGHRS and YFSETQ. The junction had 12 bases not matched to a gene; V was cut back by 3 bases and J by 4 bases. CDR3 size: 16 residues. This chain's CDR3 is CASSSTPQGEFYEQYF. The DNA of the CDR3 is TGCGCCAGCAGCTCGACACCACAGGGGGAGTTTTACGAGCAGTACTTC.

The J gene is TRBJ1-5, the V gene TRBV19, with TRBD1 matching over 7 bases. This CDR3 spans 15 amino acids. Germline V gene lookup returns CDR1 LNHDA and CDR2 SQIVND (reference sequence). With V trimmed by 8 bases and J by 6 bases, 13 bases remained unmatched. The CDR3 loop reads CASARSPTGAQPQHF. The DNA for the CDR3 is TGTGCCAGTGCCCGATCCCCCACAGGGGCTCAGCCCCAGCATTTT.

The chain is built from TRBV28 and TRBJ1-2; TRBD1 matches at 8 bases. Germline CDR1 and CDR2: MDHEN and SYDVKM. The trim removed 6 bases at V and 4 bases at J, leaving 7 bases unmatched. The CDR3 contains 14 residues. CDR3 amino acids: CASSQDRAGYGYTF. The CDR3 DNA reads as TGTGCCAGCAGCCAGGACAGGGCCGGCTATGGCTACACCTTC.

The chain recombines TRBV29-1 with TRBJ1-1; the D gene is possibly TRBD1 (5 bases). The germline gives CDR1 SQVTM, CDR2 ANQGSEA. This CDR3 has 14 residues. The ends were cut back, 0 bases at V and 3 bases at J, with 11 bases in the middle. The CDR3 sequence: CSVEEVPGYTEAFF. DNA of the CDR3: TGCAGCGTTGAAGAAGTCCCAGGGTACACTGAAGCTTTCTTT.

V is TRBV4-3 and J is TRBJ1-2, with unresolved D. This CDR3 region has 15 residues. Trimming removed 2 bases at V and 5 bases at J, with 15 bases between. Germline values: CDR1 LGHNA, CDR2 YSLEER. Here the CDR3 DNA reads TGCGCCAGCAGCCAACTGACACGGCAATCGTATGGCTACACCTTC. Its translation is CASSQLTRQSYGYTF.

V and J are TRBV19 and TRBJ2-7; TRBD1 matches 10 bases. Germline CDR1 LNHDA, CDR2 SQIVND (reference sequence). With 6 bases clipped from V and 0 bases from J, the junction kept 8 bases outside the gene matches. This CDR3 has 16 amino acids. The CDR3 here is CASRLTGQGSSYEQYF. The CDR3 DNA is TGTGCCAGTAGATTAACGGGACAGGGGAGCTCCTACGAGCAGTACTTC.

The chain combines TRBV9 with TRBJ2-7; 9 bases map to TRBD1. The V and J ends lost 2 bases and 2 bases, in that order; junction bases with no gene match: 5. The CDR3 is 15 amino acids. Per germline, CDR1 SGDLS and CDR2 YYNGEE. CDR3 region: CASSVSGTGTYEQYF. CDR3 nucleotides: TGTGCCAGCAGCGTCTCCGGGACAGGGACCTACGAGCAGTACTTC.

The V and J genes are TRBV4-2 and TRBJ1-6; D is possibly TRBD1 (6 bases). Germline V CDR1 and CDR2: LGHNA, YNFKEQ. V lost 0 bases to trimming and J lost 0 bases, with 15 bases between them. CDR3 length: 19 residues. Written as DNA, the CDR3 is TGTGCCAGCAGCCAAGATAGCGTCAGGGGCAGCTCCTATAATTCACCCCTCCACTTT. It encodes CASSQDSVRGSSYNSPLHF.

This rearrangement joins TRBV19 to TRBJ2-7, with 8 bases matching TRBD2. V was pared by 4 bases and J by 0 bases, with 11 bases of the junction left unmatched. This CDR3 region has 17 residues. The germline CDR1 and CDR2 sequences are LNHDA and SQIVND (reference sequence). The CDR3 reads CASSTPPLAGDSYEQYF. CDR3 nucleotide sequence: TGTGCCAGTAGTACTCCCCCTCTAGCGGGTGACTCCTACGAGCAGTACTTC.

This clone was seen more than once but under ten times. V gene TRBV14 combines with J gene TRBJ2-7; D is possibly TRBD2 (5 bases). Trimming removed 5 bases at V and 4 bases at J, with 9 bases between. CDR3 length: 12 residues. Germline CDR1 reads SGHDN; CDR2 reads FVKESK. The CDR3 sequence is CASSGSGYEQYF. The CDR3 nucleotides read TGTGCCAGCAGCGGGAGTGGGTACGAGCAGTACTTC.

The chain is built from TRBV27 and TRBJ2-2, with 8 bases aligning to TRBD2. Germline V gene data show CDR1 as MNHEY and CDR2 as SMNVEV (reference sequence). The CDR3 spans 15 residues. V was clipped by 9 bases and J by 7 bases; unmatched bases: 13. The CDR3 region is CASFVSGIGHGELFF. In DNA form, the CDR3 reads TGTGCCAGTTTCGTTAGCGGGATTGGGCACGGGGAGCTGTTTTTT.

This rearrangement joins TRBV6-5 to TRBJ2-1, with 11 bases lining up with TRBD2. Per germline, CDR1 MNHEY and CDR2 SVGAGI. With V trimmed by 10 bases and J by 8 bases, 10 bases remained unmatched. The CDR3 length is 14 residues. Written as DNA, the CDR3 is TGTGCCACCGCAGGGACTAGCGGTACCTATGAGCAGTTCTTC. Translated: CATAGTSGTYEQFF.

The gene calls are TRBV2 and TRBJ2-7; perhaps TRBD2 as D (6 bases). Germline-derived CDR1 and CDR2 are SNHLY and FYNNEI. The germline V and J ends were trimmed by 4 bases and 7 bases, with 11 bases remaining between them. There are 12 residues in the CDR3. CDR3 sequence: CASSVVGGEQYF. The DNA for the CDR3 is TGTGCCAGCAGTGTAGTGGGGGGTGAGCAGTACTTC. The variable domain in full, with the rest retrieved from reference TRBV2 and TRBJ2-7, is EPEVTQTPSHQVTQMGQEVILRCVPISNHLYFYWYRQILGQKVEFLVSFYNNEISEKSEIFDDQFSVERPDGSNFTLKIRSTKLEDSAMYFCASSVVGGEQYFGPGTRLTVT.

The rearrangement uses TRBV7-9 and TRBJ1-2, with D unclear. V gave up 4 bases and J gave up 4 bases, with 4 bases separating them. The CDR3 length is 11 residues. Germline V gives CDR1 SEHNR, CDR2 FQNEAQ (reference sequence). The CDR3 nucleotides read TGTGCCAGCAGCTGGAGCTATGGCTACACCTTC. Protein product: CASSWSYGYTF.

CDR3 DNA: TGTGCCAGCAGTGCACACAGGGGGTTTGGGTCTGTCAATGAGCAGTTCTTC. This translates into CASSAHRGFGSVNEQFF. The chain joins TRBV6-1 to TRBJ2-1, with 8 bases aligning to TRBD1. This CDR3 is 17 amino acids long. J lost 6 bases, V lost 4 bases, and 14 bases had no gene match. CDR1 and CDR2 (germline): MNHNS, SASEGT.

This clone was seen just once. The chain joins TRBV6-5 to TRBJ1-2, with 7 bases aligning to TRBD1. Trimming removed 6 bases from V and 4 bases from J; junction bases left unmatched: 8. This CDR3 is 14 amino acids long. Per the germline V gene, CDR1 is MNHEY and CDR2 is SVGAGI. The CDR3 region has the DNA TGTGCCAGCAGGGAACAGGGGTTCGGCTATGGCTACACCTTC. It is translated as CASREQGFGYGYTF.

V and J are TRBV6-5 and TRBJ1-6, with D possibly being TRBD1 (6 bases). This CDR3 has 14 residues. Trimming took 5 bases from V and 9 from J, leaving 14 bases between them. Germline lookup yields CDR1 MNHEY and CDR2 SVGAGI. The DNA of the CDR3 is TGTGCCAGCAGTCGGGACACGCTCGTTTCACCCCTCCACTTT. The encoded protein is CASSRDTLVSPLHF.

The CDR3 spells CASSTTGTGGGELFF. The CDR3 coding sequence is TGTGCCAGCAGCACTACCGGGACAGGGGGCGGGGAGCTGTTTTTT. This sequence joins TRBV11-2 and TRBJ2-2; 11 nucleotides align to TRBD1. CDR1 is SGHAT, CDR2 FQNNGV, per germline. V shed 5 bases, J shed 7 bases, and the junction held 6 bases outside the gene matches. CDR3 size: 15 residues.

The gene calls are TRBV11-3 and TRBJ2-3; 14 bases line up with TRBD2. CDR1 is SGHNT and CDR2 is YENEEA in the germline V gene. There are 16 residues in the CDR3. J lost 4 bases, V lost 4 bases, and 4 bases had no gene match. The CDR3 reads CASSSGLAGGSDTQYF. In nucleotides, the CDR3 is TGTGCCAGCAGCTCCGGACTAGCGGGGGGATCAGATACGCAGTATTTT.

A few counts support this clone. The chain has TRBV19 and TRBJ1-2, with D perhaps matching TRBD1 (6 bases). Trimming cost V 6 bases and J 1 base, with 12 bases left between them. The CDR3 extends over 14 amino acids. The germline CDR1 and CDR2 sequences are LNHDA and SQIVND (reference sequence). The CDR3: CASRGTSYNYGYTF. The CDR3, as DNA: TGTGCCAGTAGAGGGACATCTTATAACTATGGCTACACCTTC.

The chain combines TRBV7-3 with TRBJ2-3; 9 positions agree with TRBD1. V was clipped by 5 bases and J by 6 bases; unmatched bases: 9. In germline, CDR1 is SGHTA, CDR2 FQGTGA. This CDR3 comprises 15 residues. CDR3 in amino acids: CASSMGTGLWDTQYF. CDR3 nucleotide sequence: TGTGCCAGCAGCATGGGGACAGGGCTTTGGGATACGCAGTATTTT.

This chain uses TRBV2 with TRBJ2-5; 12 bases align to TRBD2. CDR3 length equals 18 residues. V shed 7 bases and J 1 base; nucleotides not matched to a gene: 13. CDR1 and CDR2 (germline): SNHLY, FYNNEI. The CDR3 here is CASTTPTSGGSLQETQYF. DNA for the CDR3: TGTGCCAGCACCACCCCTACTAGCGGGGGGTCTCTCCAAGAGACCCAGTACTTC.

This chain joins TRBV5-5 and TRBJ1-2; TRBD1 aligns across 9 bases. This CDR3 has 14 amino acids. V trimming: 4 bases; J trimming: 3 bases; junction bases outside the gene matches: 4. The V gene's germline CDR1 is SGHKS and CDR2 YYEKEE (reference sequence). This chain's CDR3 is CASSTQGADYGYTF. Written as DNA, the CDR3 is TGTGCCAGCAGCACACAGGGGGCCGACTATGGCTACACCTTC.

The genes are TRBV7-8 and TRBJ2-1; TRBD1 matches 9 bases. Germline V gene data show CDR1 as SGHVS and CDR2 as FQNEAQ. This CDR3 spans 16 amino acids. J lost 5 bases, V lost 2 bases, and 7 bases had no gene match. For the CDR3, the DNA is TGTGCCAGCAGCTTAACCGGGACAGGGAGCGACAATGAGCAGTTCTTC. Amino acids: CASSLTGTGSDNEQFF.

The chain links TRBV6-1 to TRBJ2-7; D might be TRBD1 (5 bases). CDR1 MNHNS and CDR2 SASEGT come from the germline V gene. The length of the CDR3 is 17 residues. V was clipped by 4 bases and J by 7 bases, with 26 bases between them. CDR3 sequence (DNA): TGTGCCAGCAGTGCACCCCAAGGGTGGGATGGGGCGGAAGAGCAGTACTTC. The encoded protein is CASSAPQGWDGAEEQYF.

The CDR3 DNA follows: TGTGCCAGCAGCTTCATAGCGGGGACCTCCTACGAGCAGTACTTC. It is translated as CASSFIAGTSYEQYF. J is TRBJ2-7 and V is TRBV5-6, with 8 positions matching TRBD2. Germline V gene lookup returns CDR1 SGHDT and CDR2 YYEEEE. V lost 2 bases and J lost 0; bases outside the gene matches: 4. There are 15 residues in the CDR3.

The chain joins TRBV30 to TRBJ2-1; 8 nucleotides agree with TRBD2. CDR3 size: 12 residues. Germline V CDR1 and CDR2: GTSNPN, SVGIG (reference sequence). The CDR3 protein is CGGLAGPNEQFF. The CDR3 DNA sequence: TGTGGGGGGCTAGCGGGCCCCAATGAGCAGTTCTTC.

The gene calls are TRBV27 and TRBJ2-3, with TRBD1 matching over 7 bases. Germline CDR1 MNHEY, CDR2 SMNVEV (reference sequence). V lost 4 bases, J lost 6 bases, and 10 bases stayed unmatched. This CDR3 has 15 residues. The CDR3 loop reads CASSSLYRGTDTQYF. The CDR3, as DNA: TGTGCCAGCAGTTCGCTCTACAGGGGTACGGATACGCAGTATTTT.

This chain connects TRBV5-1 to TRBJ2-7, with 8 bases matching TRBD1. Germline-derived CDR1 and CDR2 are SGHRS and YFSETQ. The V and J ends lost 0 bases and 5 bases, in that order; junction bases with no gene match: 4. The CDR3 is 14 amino acids. The CDR3 coding sequence is TGCGCCAGCAGCTTGGGACAGGGGTGGGACGAGCAGTACTTC. It specifies CASSLGQGWDEQYF. Supplemented by reference TRBV5-1 and TRBJ2-7, the full variable domain reads KAGVTQTPRYLIKTRGQQVTLSCSPISGHRSVSWYQQTPGQGLQFLFEYFSETQRNKGNFPGRFSGRQFSNSRSEMNVSTLELGDSALYLCASSLGQGWDEQYFGPGTRLTVT.